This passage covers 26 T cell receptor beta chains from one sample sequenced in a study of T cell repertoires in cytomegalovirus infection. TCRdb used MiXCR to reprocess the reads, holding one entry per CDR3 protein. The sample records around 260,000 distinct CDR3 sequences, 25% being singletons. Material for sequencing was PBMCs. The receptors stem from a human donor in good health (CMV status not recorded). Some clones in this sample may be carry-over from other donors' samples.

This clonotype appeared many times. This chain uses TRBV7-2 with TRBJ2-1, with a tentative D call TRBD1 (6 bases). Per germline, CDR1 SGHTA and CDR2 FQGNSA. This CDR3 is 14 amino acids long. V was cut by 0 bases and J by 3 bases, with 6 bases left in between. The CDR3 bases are TGTGCCAGCAGCTTAGCGGGACACTACAATGAGCAGTTCTTC. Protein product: CASSLAGHYNEQFF.

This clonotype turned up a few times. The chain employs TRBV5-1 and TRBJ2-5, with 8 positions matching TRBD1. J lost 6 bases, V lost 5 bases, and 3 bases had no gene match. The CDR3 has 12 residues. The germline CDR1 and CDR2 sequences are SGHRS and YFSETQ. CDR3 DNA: TGCGCCAGCAGGACAGGGGAGCAGACCCAGTACTTC. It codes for CASRTGEQTQYF.

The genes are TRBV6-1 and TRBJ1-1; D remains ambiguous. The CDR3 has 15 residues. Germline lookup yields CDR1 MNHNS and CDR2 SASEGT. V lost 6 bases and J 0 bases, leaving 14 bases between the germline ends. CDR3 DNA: TGTGCCAGCAGCCAGACACAGCTGATGAACACTGAAGCTTTCTTT. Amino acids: CASSQTQLMNTEAFF.

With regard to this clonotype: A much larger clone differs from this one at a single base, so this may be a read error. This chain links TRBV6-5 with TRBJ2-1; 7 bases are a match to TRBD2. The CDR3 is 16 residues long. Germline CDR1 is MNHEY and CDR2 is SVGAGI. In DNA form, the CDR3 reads TGTGCCAGCAAAAACGCCGGGGGGAAATCCTACAATGAGCAGCTCTTC. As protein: CASKNAGGKSYNEQLF.

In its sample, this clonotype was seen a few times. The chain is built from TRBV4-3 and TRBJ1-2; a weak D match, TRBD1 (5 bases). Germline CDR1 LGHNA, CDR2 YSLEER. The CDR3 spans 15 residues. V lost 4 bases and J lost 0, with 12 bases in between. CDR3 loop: CASSPEGRTNYGYTF. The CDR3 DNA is TGCGCCAGCAGCCCCGAGGGGAGGACTAACTATGGCTACACCTTC.

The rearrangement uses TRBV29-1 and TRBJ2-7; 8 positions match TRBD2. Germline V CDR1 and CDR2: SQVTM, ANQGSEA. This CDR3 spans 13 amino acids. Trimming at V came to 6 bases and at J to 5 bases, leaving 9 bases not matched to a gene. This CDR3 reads CSVANSGIDEQYF. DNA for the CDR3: TGCAGCGTCGCCAATAGCGGGATTGACGAGCAGTACTTC.

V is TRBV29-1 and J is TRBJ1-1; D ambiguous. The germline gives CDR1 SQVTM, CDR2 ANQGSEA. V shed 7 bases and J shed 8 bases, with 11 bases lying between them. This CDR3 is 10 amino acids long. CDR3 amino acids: CSGGSGEAFF. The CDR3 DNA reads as TGCAGCGGGGGTTCCGGCGAAGCTTTCTTT.

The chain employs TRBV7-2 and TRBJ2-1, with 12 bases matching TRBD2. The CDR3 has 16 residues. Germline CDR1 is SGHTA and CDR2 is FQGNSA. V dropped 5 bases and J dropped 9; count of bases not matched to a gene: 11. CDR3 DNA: TGTGCCAGCAGCCCCGGGGGACTAGCGGGTCGGGGTGAGCAGTTCTTC. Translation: CASSPGGLAGRGEQFF.

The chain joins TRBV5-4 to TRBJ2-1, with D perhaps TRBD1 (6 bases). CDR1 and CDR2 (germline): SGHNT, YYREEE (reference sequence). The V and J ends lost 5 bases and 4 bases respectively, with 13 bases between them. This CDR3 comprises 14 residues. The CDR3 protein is CASRRTTGYNEQFF. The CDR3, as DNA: TGTGCCAGCAGACGGACGACAGGTTACAATGAGCAGTTCTTC.

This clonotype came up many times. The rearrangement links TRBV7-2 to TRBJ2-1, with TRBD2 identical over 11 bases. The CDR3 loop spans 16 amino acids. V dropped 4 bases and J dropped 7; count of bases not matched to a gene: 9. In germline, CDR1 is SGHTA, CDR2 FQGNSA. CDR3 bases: TGTGCCAGCAGCTCAAATAGCGGGGGGGCGCGAAATGAGCAGTTCTTC. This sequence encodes CASSSNSGGARNEQFF.

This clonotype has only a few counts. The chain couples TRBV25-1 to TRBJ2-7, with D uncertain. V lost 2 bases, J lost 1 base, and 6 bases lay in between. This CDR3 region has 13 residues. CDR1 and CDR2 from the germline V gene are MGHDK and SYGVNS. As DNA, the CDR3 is TGTGCCAGCAGTGAACGCGCTTCCTACGAGCAGTACTTC. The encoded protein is CASSERASYEQYF.

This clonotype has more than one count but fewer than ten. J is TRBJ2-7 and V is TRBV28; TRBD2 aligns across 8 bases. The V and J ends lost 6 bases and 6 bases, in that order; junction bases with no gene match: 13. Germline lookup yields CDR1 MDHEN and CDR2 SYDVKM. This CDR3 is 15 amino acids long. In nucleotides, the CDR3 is TGTGCCAGCAGACAGCTAGCGGGTTCTTCCAGCGAGCAGTACTTC. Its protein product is CASRQLAGSSSEQYF.

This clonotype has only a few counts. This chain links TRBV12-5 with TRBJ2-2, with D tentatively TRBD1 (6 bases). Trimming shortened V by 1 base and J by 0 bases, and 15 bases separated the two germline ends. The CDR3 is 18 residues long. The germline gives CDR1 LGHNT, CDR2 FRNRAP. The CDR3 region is CASGLAGWGTPNTGELFF. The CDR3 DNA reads TGTGCTAGTGGTTTGGCCGGGTGGGGGACACCGAACACCGGGGAGCTGTTTTTT. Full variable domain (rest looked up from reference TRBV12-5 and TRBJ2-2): DARVTQTPRHKVTEMGQEVTMRCQPILGHNTVFWYRQTMMQGLELLAYFRNRAPLDDSGMPKDRFSAEMPDATLATLKIQPSEPRDSAVYFCASGLAGWGTPNTGELFFGEGSRLTVL.

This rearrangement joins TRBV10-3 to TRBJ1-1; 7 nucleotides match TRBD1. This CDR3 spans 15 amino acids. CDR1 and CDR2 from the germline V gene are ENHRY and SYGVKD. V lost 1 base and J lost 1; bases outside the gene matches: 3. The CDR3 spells CAISEFQGGNTEAFF. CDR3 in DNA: TGTGCCATCAGTGAGTTCCAGGGGGGGAACACTGAAGCTTTCTTT.

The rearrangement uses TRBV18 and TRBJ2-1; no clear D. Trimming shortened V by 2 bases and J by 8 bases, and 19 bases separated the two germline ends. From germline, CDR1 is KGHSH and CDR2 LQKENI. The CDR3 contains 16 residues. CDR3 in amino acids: CASSPVLGMSIDEQFF. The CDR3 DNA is TGTGCCAGCTCACCAGTCCTAGGAATGTCAATCGATGAGCAGTTCTTC.

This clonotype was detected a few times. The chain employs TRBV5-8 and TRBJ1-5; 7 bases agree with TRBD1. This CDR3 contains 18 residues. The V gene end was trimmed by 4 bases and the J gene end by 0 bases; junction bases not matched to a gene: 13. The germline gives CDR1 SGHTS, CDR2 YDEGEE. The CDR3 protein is CASSITGQSLYSNQPQHF. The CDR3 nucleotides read TGTGCCAGCAGCATTACGGGACAGTCCCTTTATAGCAATCAGCCCCAGCATTTT.

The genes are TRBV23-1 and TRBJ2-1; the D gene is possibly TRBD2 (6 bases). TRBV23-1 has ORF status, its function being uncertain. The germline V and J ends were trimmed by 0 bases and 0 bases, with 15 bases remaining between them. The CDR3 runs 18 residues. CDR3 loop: CASSQSDTGDPSYNEQFF. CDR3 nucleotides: TGCGCCAGCAGTCAATCAGATACGGGGGATCCCTCCTACAATGAGCAGTTCTTC.

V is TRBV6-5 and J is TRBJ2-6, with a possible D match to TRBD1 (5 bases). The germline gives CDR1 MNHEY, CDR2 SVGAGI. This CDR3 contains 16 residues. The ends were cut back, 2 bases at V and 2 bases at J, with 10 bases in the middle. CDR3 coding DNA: TGTGCCAGCAGTTACGGGGCAGGGCCTGGGGCCAACGTCCTGACTTTC. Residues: CASSYGAGPGANVLTF.

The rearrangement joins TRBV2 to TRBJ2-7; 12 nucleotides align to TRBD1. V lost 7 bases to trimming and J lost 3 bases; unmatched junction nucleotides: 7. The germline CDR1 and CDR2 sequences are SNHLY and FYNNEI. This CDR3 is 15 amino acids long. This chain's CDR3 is CASTGGQGAHYEQYF. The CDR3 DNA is TGTGCCAGCACTGGGGGACAGGGGGCCCACTACGAGCAGTACTTC.

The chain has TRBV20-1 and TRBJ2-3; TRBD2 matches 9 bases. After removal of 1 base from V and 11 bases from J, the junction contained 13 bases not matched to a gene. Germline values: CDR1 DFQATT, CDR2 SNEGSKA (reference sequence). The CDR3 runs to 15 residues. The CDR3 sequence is CSARVPSGVGLGQYF. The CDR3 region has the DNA TGCAGTGCTAGAGTTCCTAGCGGGGTTGGTTTAGGGCAGTATTTT.

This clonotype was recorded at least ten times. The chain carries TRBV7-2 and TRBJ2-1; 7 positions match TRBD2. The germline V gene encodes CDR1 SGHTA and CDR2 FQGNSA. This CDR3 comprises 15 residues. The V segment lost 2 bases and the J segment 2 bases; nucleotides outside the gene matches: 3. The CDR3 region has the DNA TGTGCCAGCAGCTTAAGGGGAGGGCCCTACAATGAGCAGTTCTTC. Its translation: CASSLRGGPYNEQFF.

The CDR3 is CASSISADYGYTF. In DNA form, the CDR3 reads TGTGCCAGTAGTATATCCGCAGACTATGGCTACACCTTC. This chain connects TRBV19 to TRBJ1-2; D not certain. Per the germline V gene, CDR1 is LNHDA and CDR2 is SQIVND (reference sequence). The CDR3 length is 13 residues. V was clipped by 2 bases and J by 3 bases, with 7 bases between them.

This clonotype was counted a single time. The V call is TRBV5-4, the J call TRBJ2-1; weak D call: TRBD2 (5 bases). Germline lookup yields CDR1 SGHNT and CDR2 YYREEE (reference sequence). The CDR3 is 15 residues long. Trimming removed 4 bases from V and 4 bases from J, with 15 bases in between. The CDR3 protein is CASSLRRDLYNEQFF. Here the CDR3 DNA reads TGTGCCAGCAGCCTCCGACGGGATTTGTACAATGAGCAGTTCTTC.

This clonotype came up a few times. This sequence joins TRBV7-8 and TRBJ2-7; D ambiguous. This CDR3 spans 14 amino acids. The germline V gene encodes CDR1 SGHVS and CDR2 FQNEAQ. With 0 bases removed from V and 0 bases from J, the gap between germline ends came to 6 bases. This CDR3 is CASSLAWSSYEQYF. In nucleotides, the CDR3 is TGTGCCAGCAGCTTAGCGTGGAGCTCCTACGAGCAGTACTTC.

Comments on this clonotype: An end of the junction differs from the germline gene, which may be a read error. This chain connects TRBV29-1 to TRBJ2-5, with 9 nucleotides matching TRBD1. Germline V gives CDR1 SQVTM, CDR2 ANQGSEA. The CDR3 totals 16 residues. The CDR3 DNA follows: TGCAGCGTTGGGCCCGTTGGACAGGGGCGGCAAGGGACCCAGTACTTC. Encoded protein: CSVGPVGQGRQGTQYF.

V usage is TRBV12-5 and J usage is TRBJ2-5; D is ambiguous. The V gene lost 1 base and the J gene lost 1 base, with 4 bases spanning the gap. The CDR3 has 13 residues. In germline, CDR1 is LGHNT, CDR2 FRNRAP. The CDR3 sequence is CASGLDSQETQYF. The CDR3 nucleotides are TGTGCTAGTGGTTTGGACAGCCAAGAGACCCAGTACTTC.